The T cell receptor (beta chain) under discussion was sequenced for a study of blood T cell repertoires in COVID-19 (dated by TCRdb to 2018 to 2021). The study in broad terms: The collaborator samples originated in the United States, Italy and Spain and spanned the acute and convalescent phases of COVID-19. The prospective study material was composed of cDNA or gDNA derived from T cells, B-cell-depleted T cells, or PBMCs. The dataset comprised deeply sampled blood TCRbeta repertoires from subjects exposed to, actively infected with, or recovered from COVID-19. The repertoires were released in a freely available public database meant as a resource for research on the immune response to SARS-CoV-2. Samples were obtained from the ongoing ImmuneRACE study (first 160 participants) and from 1,254 subjects provided by 6 global collaborators. Nearly every sample came with metadata listing a de-identified subject ID, COVID-19 status, age in years and sex. Where available, HLA class I and class II types were taken from metadata supplied by the sample provider and were not determined by assay-based typing.

Only one count was recorded for this clone. No cognate antigen has been identified for it. No much larger clone exists at a distance of one base, and base qualities are not known. TCRbeta CDR3 regions were amplified from genomic DNA by means of the immunoSEQ Assay, a bias-controlled multiplex PCR. Turning to the authors' computational methods: Within the assay, amplification of reference gene primers was used to estimate how many nucleated cells each sample contained. Sequence reads were collapsed and filtered to measure the absolute abundance of every unique TCRbeta CDR3 rearrangement. Productive Simpson clonality was computed per sample as the square root of Simpson's diversity index over productive rearrangements. TCRdb took this table from immuneACCESS and kept in-frame rearrangements with V and J called. Such tables lack part of the clones; where checked against another copy, unresolved V genes explain under half of the gap, and the rest is unexplained. Clonal size and the V and J genes are those of that table, whereas D and trimming came from the DNA. Within this sample are about 220,000 clones, with around 84% of them counted one time only. The top ten constitute approximately 7.3% of the sample.

Participants in the prospective study were enrolled through a virtual design, were aged roughly 18 to 100 years, and lived in about two dozen United States geographic areas. Cohort assignment in the prospective study relied on participant-reported clinical history from a screening survey and a study questionnaire. Recovered participants in ImmuneRACE Cohort 3 were defined as having two consecutive negative NP/OP PCR tests, clearance from a healthcare professional, or resolution of symptoms. Mobile phlebotomists in the prospective study collected whole blood, serum and a nasopharyngeal or oropharyngeal swab from every participant. Prospective study participants could optionally give additional blood draws and questionnaires over an approximately two-month period. Blood samples from the prospective study were shipped frozen or at room temperature prior to DNA extraction. Here is what the overall study found, with its caveats: The quantity of clinical and demographic metadata differed by source and by participant and was supplied without curation.

CDR1 SGDLS and CDR2 YYNGEE were looked up in the germline V gene. Spanning cysteine to phenylalanine, the CDR3 consists of 19 amino acids. The CDR3 DNA has 57 bases and is translated from base 1. Compared with germline, V lacks 3 bases and J lacks 5 bases; bases without a gene match: 19. This clonotype originated in a woman aged 40 to 50 who had recovered from COVID-19. Material for sequencing was PBMCs or T cells enriched from blood (not recorded which). The chain uses TRBV9 and TRBJ2-5; TRBD2 matches 10 bases in the middle. The DNA reads as follows: TGTGCCAGCAGCGCGACACCCTCGGGAGCGGGAGGGCCGGGGGAGACCCAGTACTTC. It codes for CASSATPSGAGGPGETQYF.